Listed below are T cell receptor beta chains from one sample, sequenced in a study of T cell repertoires in cytomegalovirus infection. TCRdb re-called the reads with MiXCR, one entry per CDR3 protein. Here the sample spans 200,000 to 300,000 distinct CDR3 sequences, about 12% being singletons. Sample: PBMCs. All receptors derive from a human donor in good health (CMV status not recorded). Some clones in this sample may be carry-over from other donors' samples. Both conserved end residues are part of each CDR3. A D gene is named only where the DNA matches it firmly. A row's size may be missing; if present it is once, few, many or a size class.

V gene	J gene	clone size	D gene	CDR3 protein	CDR3 DNA
TRBV5-1	TRBJ2-7	many	TRBD2	CASSGWTSGAAGQYF	TGCGCCAGCAGCGGATGGACTAGCGGAGCGGCGGGGCAGTACTTC
TRBV20-1	TRBJ1-4	few	-	CSAPDPVGEKLFF	TGCAGTGCTCCGGACCCGGTAGGAGAAAAACTGTTTTTT
TRBV7-2	TRBJ2-7	many	-	CASSWNRDSYEQYF	TGTGCCAGCAGCTGGAACCGGGACTCCTACGAGCAGTACTTC
TRBV20-1	TRBJ2-5	-	TRBD2	CSAAASGGRETQYF	TGCAGTGCTGCCGCTAGCGGGGGGAGGGAGACCCAGTACTTC
TRBV11-3	TRBJ1-1	few	TRBD1	CASSHGQANTEAFF	TGTGCCAGCAGCCACGGACAGGCGAACACTGAAGCTTTCTTT
TRBV5-3	TRBJ1-3	few	-	CASSLEQLSGNTIYF	TGTGCCAGCAGCTTGGAGCAGCTCTCTGGAAACACCATATATTTT
TRBV15	TRBJ2-4	-	-	CATRGTLNIQYF	TGTGCCACCAGGGGGACACTAAACATTCAGTACTTC
TRBV29-1	TRBJ2-3	-	-	CSVDRAHTDTQYF	TGCAGCGTTGATAGGGCCCACACAGATACGCAGTATTTT
TRBV7-2	TRBJ1-5	many	-	CASSAGRDQPQHF	TGTGCCAGCAGCGCGGGGAGGGATCAGCCCCAGCATTTT
TRBV20-1	TRBJ1-2	-	-	CSATGSGGYTF	TGCAGTGCTACAGGGTCGGGTGGCTACACCTTC
TRBV30	TRBJ2-5	-	-	CAWETGGETQYF	TGTGCCTGGGAGACTGGGGGGGAGACCCAGTACTTC
TRBV12-5	TRBJ2-1	many	TRBD2	CASGLSREGEGRNEQFF	TGTGCTAGTGGTTTGAGTCGGGAGGGGGAGGGCCGGAATGAGCAGTTCTTC
TRBV10-3	TRBJ1-1	many	-	CAISESTGEGTEAFF	TGTGCCATCAGTGAGTCGACCGGGGAGGGGACTGAAGCTTTCTTT
TRBV12-3/TRBV12-4	TRBJ1-6	many	-	CASSLDGARSPLHF	TGTGCCAGCAGTTTGGACGGGGCAAGATCACCCCTCCACTTT
TRBV12-3/TRBV12-4	TRBJ1-5	many	-	CASSLDTFNQPQHF	TGTGCCAGCAGCCTGGACACTTTTAATCAGCCCCAGCATTTT
TRBV20-1	TRBJ2-1	few	TRBD2	CSGASGNYNEQFF	TGCAGTGGGGCTAGCGGAAACTACAATGAGCAGTTCTTC
TRBV19	TRBJ2-7	-	TRBD1	CSSRPGTGVHEQYF	TGTTCCAGTCGTCCCGGGACAGGGGTCCACGAGCAGTACTTC